A single sample gave rise to the 32 T cell receptor beta chains below, sequenced in a study of beta chain features in type 1 diabetes. Study-level points and caveats: Patients with Type 1 diabetes showed moderately but significantly shorter TCRB CDR3s in all four CD4+ subsets.

Their recognized antigens are unknown. What was sequenced were expressed TCRB transcripts, since all of the isolated RNA had been reverse transcribed. Clones were read by immunoSEQ multiplex PCR, and TCRdb kept only the in-frame ones, dropping some. The repertoire holds over 200,000 clones, with roughly 11% as singletons. Sequencing input: naive CD4+ T cells from blood. The receptors come from a man in his thirties or forties with type 1 diabetes.

The table lists this clone with a few counts. The chain couples TRBV5-4 to TRBJ1-6, with TRBD1 identical over 7 bases. CDR1 and CDR2 (germline): SGHNT, YYREEE (reference sequence). The CDR3 sequence is 13 residues long. J was trimmed by 9 bases and V by 2 bases; bases with no gene match: 2. The CDR3 DNA reads as TGTGCCAGCAGCTTAGACAGGGTTTCACCCCTCCACTTT. It encodes CASSLDRVSPLHF.

This clone has a handful of counts. This rearrangement joins TRBV5-1 to TRBJ1-1; TRBD1 aligns across 10 bases. Germline-derived CDR1 and CDR2 are SGHRS and YFSETQ. J was trimmed by 1 base and V by 5 bases; bases with no gene match: 8. The CDR3 consists of 16 residues. CDR3 amino acids: CASSRGQGIGNTEAFF. CDR3 sequence (DNA): TGCGCCAGCAGTCGGGGACAGGGGATTGGGAACACTGAAGCTTTCTTT.

A few counts support this clone. The chain has TRBV18 and TRBJ2-1, with no clear D. The CDR3 has 14 residues. From germline, CDR1 is KGHSH and CDR2 LQKENI. V lost 0 bases and J lost 7, with 10 bases in between. The CDR3 DNA sequence: TGTGCCAGCTCACCACCATCGAACTATAATGAGCAGTTCTTC. Protein product: CASSPPSNYNEQFF.

The table lists this clone with a few counts. This same CDR3 is encoded by further DNA sequences in the sample. This chain links TRBV18 with TRBJ1-1; no clear D. The V gene's germline CDR1 is KGHSH and CDR2 LQKENI. V lost 2 bases, J lost 0 bases, and 4 bases lay in between. CDR3 length: 13 amino acids. The CDR3 DNA sequence: TGTGCCAGCTCACCAACTTTGAACACTGAAGCTTTCTTT. This sequence encodes CASSPTLNTEAFF.

This clone was seen a few times. The DNA of the CDR3 is TGCGCCAGCAGCTCCAGGGGTGATAATTCACCCCTCCACTTT. This codes for CASSSRGDNSPLHF. V is TRBV5-1 and J is TRBJ1-6, with D possibly being TRBD1 (6 bases). V gave up 3 bases and J gave up 5 bases, with 9 bases separating them. The germline gives CDR1 SGHRS, CDR2 YFSETQ. The CDR3 loop spans 14 amino acids.

CDR3 coding DNA: TGTGCCAGCAGCCCTCGACAGGGGGTCACCGGGGAGCTGTTTTTT. Translated: CASSPRQGVTGELFF. V gene TRBV9 combines with J gene TRBJ2-2; 9 bases are a match to TRBD1. CDR1 is SGDLS and CDR2 is YYNGEE in the germline V gene. CDR3 size: 15 residues. J lost 4 bases, V lost 4 bases, and 5 bases had no gene match. Using reference TRBV9 and TRBJ2-2 for the parts outside the CDR3, the full variable domain is DSGVTQTPKHLITATGQRVTLRCSPRSGDLSVYWYQQSLDQGLQFLIQYYNGEERAKGNILERFSAQQFPDLHSELNLSSLELGDSALYFCASSPRQGVTGELFFGEGSRLTVL.

The chain links TRBV5-1 to TRBJ1-4; TRBD1 agrees at 7 bases. The ends lost 0 bases at V and 7 bases at J; junction bases unmatched: 9. CDR1 is SGHRS, CDR2 YFSETQ, per germline. The CDR3 has 16 residues. CDR3 DNA: TGCGCCAGCAGCTTGGGACAAGGGGGCGATGGTGAAAAACTGTTTTTT. It translates to CASSLGQGGDGEKLFF.

J is TRBJ1-1 and V is TRBV6-6; D uncertain. Germline CDR1 is MNHNY and CDR2 is SVGAGI (reference sequence). The ends were cut back, 4 bases at V and 4 bases at J, with 10 bases in the middle. The CDR3 runs 13 residues. The CDR3 nucleotides are TGTGCCAGCAGTTCTCAGCGCGTCACTGAAGCTTTCTTT. Translation: CASSSQRVTEAFF.

This chain connects TRBV5-1 to TRBJ2-5; 9 positions agree with TRBD1. Germline V gene data show CDR1 as SGHRS and CDR2 as YFSETQ. This CDR3 has 14 amino acids. V dropped 7 bases and J dropped 5; count of bases not matched to a gene: 9. The CDR3 coding sequence is TGCGCCAGCCTCCGGGACAGGGAAGGGGAGACCCAGTACTTC. This translates into CASLRDREGETQYF.

The CDR3 sequence is CASSPLVAAGTYNEQFF. Written as DNA, the CDR3 is TGTGCCAGCAGCCCCCTGGTTGCGGCGGGGACCTACAATGAGCAGTTCTTC. The chain couples TRBV7-2 to TRBJ2-1, with D possibly TRBD2 on 6 matching bases. Trimming stripped 5 bases from V and 2 bases from J, with 19 bases between. The CDR3 is 17 residues long. Germline V gives CDR1 SGHTA, CDR2 FQGNSA.

The chain recombines TRBV28 with TRBJ2-4; D perhaps matches TRBD2 (6 bases). V lost 4 bases and J lost 7, with 11 bases in between. Germline CDR1 is MDHEN and CDR2 is SYDVKM. CDR3 length: 13 residues. CDR3 loop: CASSYSRGNIQYF. CDR3 sequence (DNA): TGTGCCAGCAGTTATTCTCGGGGGAACATTCAGTACTTC.

The chain couples TRBV5-4 to TRBJ1-6; 7 nucleotides align to TRBD1. Germline V gene data show CDR1 as SGHNT and CDR2 as YYREEE (reference sequence). The CDR3 length is 15 residues. V shed 2 bases, J shed 7 bases, and the junction held 6 bases outside the gene matches. CDR3 sequence (DNA): TGTGCCAGCAGCTTTCGACAGGGCACGAATTCACCCCTCCACTTT. Translating it yields CASSFRQGTNSPLHF.

In its sample, this clone was seen once. In DNA, the CDR3 is TGTGCCAGCAGCTTAGCGCAGGGGAGTAAAGAGACCCAGTACTTC. As protein: CASSLAQGSKETQYF. The chain carries TRBV11-1 and TRBJ2-5, with a possible D match to TRBD1 (6 bases). The CDR3 spans 15 residues. Trimming left V 0 bases short and J 3 bases short, with 11 bases between. Germline CDR1 reads SGHAT; CDR2 reads FQDESV (reference sequence).

This clone has only a few counts. This chain connects TRBV29-1 to TRBJ2-2; TRBD1 matches at 9 bases. The germline CDR1 and CDR2 sequences are SQVTM and ANQGSEA. The length of the CDR3 is 15 residues. The J segment lost 6 bases and the V segment lost 6 bases, leaving 11 bases of the junction unmatched. The CDR3: CSVGNRGHGAGELFF. The CDR3 DNA reads as TGCAGCGTGGGGAACAGGGGGCACGGGGCCGGGGAGCTGTTTTTT.

This clone was seen a few times. This chain joins TRBV29-1 and TRBJ1-5; 7 bases align to TRBD1. Looked up from germline, CDR1 is SQVTM and CDR2 is ANQGSEA. V was pared by 5 bases and J by 2 bases, with 6 bases of the junction left unmatched. This CDR3 contains 14 residues. CDR3 loop: CSVRDSNGNQPQHF. The CDR3 DNA reads TGCAGCGTTAGGGACAGCAACGGCAATCAGCCCCAGCATTTT.

J is TRBJ1-1 and V is TRBV7-3, with 7 positions matching TRBD1. Germline CDR1 reads SGHTA; CDR2 reads FQGTGA. V was clipped by 5 bases and J by 1 base; unmatched bases: 7. The CDR3 spans 15 residues. This CDR3 reads CASSSTRTGNTEAFF. The CDR3 nucleotides read TGTGCCAGCAGCAGTACAAGGACAGGGAACACTGAAGCTTTCTTT.

The chain links TRBV7-2 to TRBJ2-4; 9 positions agree with TRBD2. CDR1 is SGHTA and CDR2 is FQGNSA in the germline V gene. The J segment lost 8 bases and the V segment lost 0 bases, leaving 8 bases of the junction unmatched. The CDR3 consists of 16 residues. The CDR3 here is CASSLAPAGGGDIQYF. The CDR3 DNA reads TGTGCCAGCAGCTTAGCCCCAGCGGGGGGTGGGGACATTCAGTACTTC. The entire variable domain, with the rest obtained from reference TRBV7-2 and TRBJ2-4, is as follows: GAGVSQSPSNKVTEKGKDVELRCDPISGHTALYWYRQSLGQGLEFLIYFQGNSAPDKSGLPSDRFSAERTGGSVSTLTIQRTQQEDSAVYLCASSLAPAGGGDIQYFGAGTRLSVL.

This clone was seen a few times. The chain joins TRBV7-6 to TRBJ2-3; 10 bases match TRBD1. From germline, CDR1 is SGHVS and CDR2 FNYEAQ. Losses at the gene ends were 5 bases for V and 6 bases for J; bases not matched to a gene: 5. The CDR3 is 14 amino acids. The CDR3 protein is CASSRDRGRDTQYF. For the CDR3, the DNA is TGTGCCAGCAGCAGGGACAGGGGAAGGGATACGCAGTATTTT.

This clone was found a few times. In the same sample, other DNA sequences code for this CDR3. CDR3 sequence reads: CASSLRGADTQYF. The CDR3 region has the DNA TGTGCCAGCAGCTTGCGGGGGGCAGATACGCAGTATTTT. This rearrangement joins TRBV5-4 to TRBJ2-3; TRBD2 aligns across 7 bases. The CDR3 has 13 residues. CDR1 is SGHNT, CDR2 YYREEE, per germline (reference sequence). With 1 base clipped from V and 4 bases from J, the junction kept 0 bases outside the gene matches.

This clone has a handful of counts. The CDR3 DNA reads TGTGCCTGGAGTGGAGGGGACTGGCAGCCCCAGCATTTT. It codes for CAWSGGDWQPQHF. The chain recombines TRBV30 with TRBJ1-5; D is perhaps TRBD1 (5 bases). V lost 1 base and J 7 bases, leaving 11 bases between the germline ends. CDR3 length equals 13 residues. Germline CDR1 and CDR2: GTSNPN and SVGIG (reference sequence).

This clone was recorded a few times. The gene calls are TRBV7-9 and TRBJ1-6, with 8 nucleotides matching TRBD1. V dropped 4 bases and J dropped 13; count of bases not matched to a gene: 15. The germline V gene encodes CDR1 SEHNR and CDR2 FQNEAQ (reference sequence). The CDR3 consists of 16 residues. Here the CDR3 reads CASSSSTSQGARPLHF. In DNA form, the CDR3 reads TGTGCCAGCAGCTCATCAACGTCGCAGGGGGCCCGGCCCCTCCACTTT.

This clone turned up a few times. The genes are TRBV27 and TRBJ1-2, with TRBD1 as a possible D gene (6 bases). Germline CDR1 and CDR2: MNHEY and SMNVEV (reference sequence). The V gene lost 5 bases and the J gene lost 6 bases, with 10 bases spanning the gap. The CDR3 spans 12 residues. The CDR3 coding sequence is TGTGCCAGCAGTCCACAGGGAAATGGCTACACCTTC. It yields the protein CASSPQGNGYTF.

The CDR3 sequence: CASSQDQRAGDTQYF. The CDR3 coding sequence is TGTGCCAGCAGCCAAGATCAGAGGGCGGGGGACACCCAGTACTTC. The chain employs TRBV4-2 and TRBJ2-5; 7 bases align to TRBD2. The CDR3 consists of 15 residues. Germline V CDR1 and CDR2: LGHNA, YNFKEQ. Losses at the gene ends were 0 bases for V and 8 bases for J; bases not matched to a gene: 9.

This clone was seen only a few times. The CDR3 loop is CASSDRDRAFNEQFF. The CDR3 region has the DNA TGTGCCAGCAGTGATCGGGACAGGGCTTTCAATGAGCAGTTCTTC. The chain combines TRBV2 with TRBJ2-1; 9 bases map to TRBD1. Unmatched junction bases numbered 6, after V lost 3 bases and J lost 6 bases. Germline loops: CDR1 SNHLY, CDR2 FYNNEI. CDR3 length equals 15 residues.

The chain carries TRBV28 and TRBJ1-1; D remains unclear. The CDR3 sequence is 16 residues long. Germline assignment: CDR1 MDHEN and CDR2 SYDVKM. V lost 4 bases to trimming and J lost 4 bases, with 19 bases between them. CDR3 bases: TGTGCCAGCAGTTCTTTTAACAGCAGAGTGGGCACTGAAGCTTTCTTT. Protein sequence: CASSSFNSRVGTEAFF.

The rearrangement links TRBV5-1 to TRBJ2-3, with D tentatively TRBD1 (5 bases). Germline CDR1 reads SGHRS; CDR2 reads YFSETQ. Trimming cost V 0 bases and J 5 bases, with 19 bases left between them. The CDR3 spans 17 residues. CDR3 coding DNA: TGCGCCAGCAGCTTGGGGAGTGGGGCCCTCGGCCGAGATACGCAGTATTTT. It encodes CASSLGSGALGRDTQYF.

This clone was observed a few times. The V and J genes are TRBV30 and TRBJ2-6; D remains ambiguous. Per germline, CDR1 GTSNPN and CDR2 SVGIG (reference sequence). V lost 2 bases and J 1 base, leaving 3 bases between the germline ends. The CDR3 is 13 residues long. The CDR3: CAWSISGANVLTF. As DNA, the CDR3 is TGTGCCTGGAGTATATCTGGGGCCAACGTCCTGACTTTC.

The chain uses TRBV7-9 and TRBJ2-7, with TRBD2 identical over 10 bases. V gave up 5 bases and J gave up 2 bases; unmatched junction bases: 12. Germline CDR1 and CDR2: SEHNR and FQNEAQ (reference sequence). This CDR3 spans 17 amino acids. The CDR3 spells CASSQRLLAGTTYEQYF. The CDR3 DNA reads TGTGCCAGCAGCCAAAGACTACTAGCGGGGACAACCTACGAGCAGTACTTC.

This sequence joins TRBV5-1 and TRBJ2-3; D might be TRBD1 (6 bases). Deletions cut 0 bases from V and 4 bases from J, with 12 bases between. The germline V gene has CDR1 SGHRS and CDR2 YFSETQ. This CDR3 is built from 15 residues. This chain's CDR3 is CASSLGTVRADTQYF. CDR3 nucleotide sequence: TGCGCCAGCAGCTTGGGGACAGTTCGGGCAGATACGCAGTATTTT.

For this clone: This specimen includes other DNA sequences encoding the same CDR3. The chain joins TRBV9 to TRBJ2-3, with a possible D match to TRBD2 (6 bases). Germline V gene sequence: CDR1 SGDLS, CDR2 YYNGEE. This CDR3 contains 14 residues. Trimming removed 0 bases at V and 3 bases at J, with 8 bases between. CDR3 sequence (DNA): TGTGCCAGCAGCGTAGCGGGGGATACAGATACGCAGTATTTT. Protein product: CASSVAGDTDTQYF.

The J gene is TRBJ1-1, the V gene TRBV5-1; TRBD1 might be the D (5 bases). The CDR3 totals 14 residues. The V end lost 3 bases, the J end lost 4 bases, and 13 bases lay between the germline ends. Per the germline V gene, CDR1 is SGHRS and CDR2 is YFSETQ. CDR3 amino acids: CASSSSGLGTEAFF. CDR3 nucleotide sequence: TGCGCCAGCAGCTCTTCAGGGTTGGGCACTGAAGCTTTCTTT. The full variable domain, rest sourced from reference TRBV5-1 and TRBJ1-1, is KAGVTQTPRYLIKTRGQQVTLSCSPISGHRSVSWYQQTPGQGLQFLFEYFSETQRNKGNFPGRFSGRQFSNSRSEMNVSTLELGDSALYLCASSSSGLGTEAFFGQGTRLTVV.

This clone was seen more than once but under ten times. The rearrangement uses TRBV2 and TRBJ2-3; TRBD2 aligns across 7 bases. Germline values: CDR1 SNHLY, CDR2 FYNNEI. The V gene end was trimmed by 5 bases and the J gene end by 1 base; junction bases not matched to a gene: 3. The CDR3 extends over 14 amino acids. CDR3 nucleotide sequence: TGTGCCAGCAGTTTTAGCGGGCGCACAGATACGCAGTATTTT. Amino acid sequence: CASSFSGRTDTQYF.